The 10 T cell receptor beta chains below all came from one sample that was sequenced in a study of T cells after posttransplantation cyclophosphamide. The assay was immunoSEQ multiplex PCR, and TCRdb's table has in-frame clones only and misses some. The sample has fewer than 7,500 clones, approximately 2% seen once. Cyclophosphamide on days +3 and +4 followed busulfan-fludarabine conditioning and a marrow graft. Here the sequenced sample was PBMCs, taken 242 days after a stem cell transplant with posttransplant cyclophosphamide. The receptors come from a male patient aged 25-45 years who received an allogeneic stem cell transplant from a related donor, was CMV-positive, and had no GVHD. The graft donor may have contributed some T cells.

The table lists this clone with a few counts. The V and J genes are TRBV7-2 and TRBJ2-3; 8 positions agree with TRBD1. The CDR3 consists of 13 residues. V was clipped by 4 bases and J by 6 bases; unmatched bases: 3. Germline CDR1 SGHTA, CDR2 FQGNSA. CDR3: CASSSYRGDTQYF. DNA of the CDR3: TGTGCCAGCAGCTCATACAGGGGGGATACGCAGTATTTT.

This chain joins TRBV19 and TRBJ1-2; D ambiguous. The CDR3 covers 12 residues. Germline-derived CDR1 and CDR2 are LNHDA and SQIVND (reference sequence). Trimming took off 6 bases at V and 6 bases at J, with 11 bases between the two ends. The CDR3: CASRAGFNGYTF. CDR3 DNA sequence: TGTGCCAGTAGAGCAGGCTTCAATGGCTACACCTTC.

The chain links TRBV19 to TRBJ2-3, with D unresolved. This CDR3 is 12 amino acids long. Germline CDR1 LNHDA, CDR2 SQIVND (reference sequence). V was cut by 4 bases and J by 4 bases, with 6 bases left in between. This chain's CDR3 is CASSNRADTQYF. CDR3 in DNA: TGTGCCAGTAGTAACCGGGCAGATACGCAGTATTTT. The full variable domain, in which reference TRBV19 and TRBJ2-3 provide the parts outside the CDR3, is DGGITQSPKYLFRKEGQNVTLSCEQNLNHDAMYWYRQDPGQGLRLIYYSQIVNDFQKGDIAEGYSVSREKKESFPLTVTSAQKNPTAFYLCASSNRADTQYFGPGTRLTVL.

A few counts support this clone. This chain uses TRBV7-2 with TRBJ1-4; D uncertain. The germline V gene encodes CDR1 SGHTA and CDR2 FQGNSA. This CDR3 region has 16 residues. The V end was cut by 2 bases, the J end by 2 bases, with 12 bases between. Here the CDR3 DNA reads TGTGCCAGCAGCTTAATTGTTCTGTCGACTAATGAAAAACTGTTTTTT. Translating gives CASSLIVLSTNEKLFF.

This clone was found a few times. J is TRBJ1-5 and V is TRBV27; no clear D. The CDR3 totals 15 residues. V was trimmed by 1 base and J by 9 bases, leaving 16 bases between them. Germline assignment: CDR1 MNHEY and CDR2 SMNVEV (reference sequence). In nucleotides, the CDR3 is TGTGCCAGCAGTTTATGGCGGGGAGATGTTGGGCCCCAGCATTTT. Protein sequence: CASSLWRGDVGPQHF.

The chain carries TRBV11-2 and TRBJ2-7; no firm D call. Per the germline V gene, CDR1 is SGHAT and CDR2 is FQNNGV. With 6 bases removed from V and 4 bases from J, the gap between germline ends came to 25 bases. The CDR3 sequence is 17 residues long. CDR3 in amino acids: CASSFLFKQKAAYEQYF. CDR3 bases: TGTGCCAGCAGTTTTTTATTCAAGCAGAAGGCGGCATACGAGCAGTACTTC.

This clone was seen a few times. The chain is built from TRBV30 and TRBJ2-3, with D possibly TRBD2 on 6 matching bases. CDR3 length: 13 residues. CDR1 GTSNPN and CDR2 SVGIG come from the germline V gene (reference sequence). Trimming cost V 1 base and J 5 bases, with 10 bases left between them. The CDR3 here is CAWSGAGLDTQYF. The CDR3 region has the DNA TGTGCCTGGAGTGGGGCGGGACTAGATACGCAGTATTTT.

This clone came up a few times. A read error may explain this, as a much larger clone is one base away. This rearrangement joins TRBV30 to TRBJ1-1; TRBD1 might be the D (5 bases). Germline V gives CDR1 GTSNPN, CDR2 SVGIG (reference sequence). There are 12 residues in the CDR3. The chain's CDR3 is CAWSGGTTGAFF. CDR3 sequence (DNA): TGTGCCTGGAGTGGCGGGACCACTGGAGCTTTCTTT.

This clone was seen more than once but under ten times. CDR3 in DNA: TGTGCCAGCAGCTACTCAGCGGGAGGAAATTACGAGCAGTACTTC. Translated, it gives CASSYSAGGNYEQYF. V and J are TRBV7-3 and TRBJ2-7; 9 bases are shared with TRBD2. V lost 4 bases to trimming and J lost 4 bases; unmatched junction nucleotides: 8. There are 15 residues in the CDR3. Germline V gene sequence: CDR1 SGHTA, CDR2 FQGTGA. Using reference TRBV7-3 and TRBJ2-7 for the parts outside the CDR3, the full variable domain is GAGVSQTPSNKVTEKGKYVELRCDPISGHTALYWYRQSLGQGPEFLIYFQGTGAADDSGLPNDRFFAVRPEGSVSTLKIQRTERGDSAVYLCASSYSAGGNYEQYFGPGTRLTVT.

This clone has more than one count but fewer than ten. V gene TRBV4-2 combines with J gene TRBJ2-7, with 7 bases that match TRBD1. Germline lookup yields CDR1 LGHNA and CDR2 YNFKEQ. This CDR3 spans 15 amino acids. Trimming at V came to 1 base and at J to 1 base, leaving 4 bases not matched to a gene. CDR3 residues: CASSQGQGESYEQYF. CDR3 DNA sequence: TGTGCCAGCAGCCAAGGACAGGGTGAGTCCTACGAGCAGTACTTC.